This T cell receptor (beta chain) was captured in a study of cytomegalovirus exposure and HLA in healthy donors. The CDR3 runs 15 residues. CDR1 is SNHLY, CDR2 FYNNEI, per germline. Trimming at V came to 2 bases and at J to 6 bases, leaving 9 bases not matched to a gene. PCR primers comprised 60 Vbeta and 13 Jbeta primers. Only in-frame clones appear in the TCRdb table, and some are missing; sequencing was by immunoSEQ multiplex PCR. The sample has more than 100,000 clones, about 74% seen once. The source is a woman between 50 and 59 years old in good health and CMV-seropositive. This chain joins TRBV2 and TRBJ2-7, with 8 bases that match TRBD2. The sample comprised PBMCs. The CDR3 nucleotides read TGTGCCAGCAGTGAAACGGGAGGGGGGAGTGGCGAGCAGTACTTC. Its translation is CASSETGGGSGEQYF.